This is a list of T cell receptor beta chains from one sample in a study of control samples from healthy donors and cancer patients. Using immunoSEQ multiplex PCR, the repertoire was profiled, and TCRdb retains in-frame clones only, with some absent. Here the sample spans more than 25,000 clones, approximately 85% being singletons. The specimen sequenced was PBMCs. All receptors come from a woman between 55 and 75 years old with head and neck cancer. Both conserved end residues are part of each CDR3. The D gene is left open where the match is weak. Not every row has a clone size; where given, it reads once, few, many or a size class.

TRBD1	TRBV5-1	once	TRBJ1-5	TGCGCCAGCAGCCCCGGGACAGGGATACTCGGCAATCAGCCCCAGCATTTT	CASSPGTGILGNQPQHF
.	TRBV11-3	medium-sized	TRBJ2-2	TGTGCCAGCAGTGACCGGAACACCGGGGAGCTGTTTTTT	CASSDRNTGELFF
TRBD2	TRBV6-2/TRBV6-3	.	TRBJ2-3	TGTGCCAGCAGTCCCTTTCCGGGACTAGCGGGAGCCTTCGGCGATACGCAGTATTTT	CASSPFPGLAGAFGDTQYF
TRBD1	TRBV7-9	few	TRBJ2-7	TGTGCCAGCAGTCCCGGGACAGGACGCTACGAGCAGTACTTC	CASSPGTGRYEQYF
.	TRBV5-1	.	TRBJ1-4	TGCGCCAGCAGCTTAGGCGCAACTAATGAAAAACTGTTTTTT	CASSLGATNEKLFF
.	TRBV4-3	few	TRBJ2-1	TGCGCCAGCAGCCAAGACGGTTTCGCCGGGAGCTCCTACAATGAGCAGTTCTTC	CASSQDGFAGSSYNEQFF
TRBD2	TRBV5-1	.	TRBJ2-5	TGCGCCAGCACCGAGCGGGGATCGGAGACCCAGTACTTC	CASTERGSETQYF
.	TRBV3-1/TRBV3-2	once	TRBJ1-5	TGTGCCAGCAGCCAAGCCGGTGGCAATCAGCCCCAGCATTTT	CASSQAGGNQPQHF
.	TRBV19	.	TRBJ1-5	TGTGCCAGTAGTATTCAGGTTGATCAGCCCCAGCATTTT	CASSIQVDQPQHF
.	TRBV3-1/TRBV3-2	once	TRBJ2-1	TGTGCCAGCAGCCAGAAGTTGACGGGGGGCCGATACAATGAGCAGTTCTTC	CASSQKLTGGRYNEQFF
.	TRBV4-1	.	TRBJ2-1	TGCGCCAGCAGCCAAGCCGACGGGAGTTCGTACAATGAGCAGTTCTTC	CASSQADGSSYNEQFF
TRBD1	TRBV24-1	few	TRBJ2-5	TGTGCCACCAGTGATGCGACAGGGGGCCAAGAGACCCAGTACTTC	CATSDATGGQETQYF
.	TRBV5-4	.	TRBJ1-2	TGTGCCAGCAGTCGCCAGGGGCGGGCAGACTATGGCTACACCTTC	CASSRQGRADYGYTF
.	TRBV2	.	TRBJ1-3	TGTGCCAGCAGTGGGGAAAGGGGGTTCTCTGGAAACACCATATATTTT	CASSGERGFSGNTIYF
TRBD1	TRBV7-9	.	TRBJ1-1	TGTGCCAGCAGCCCAGACCAGGGGGGAGCTTTCTTT	CASSPDQGGAFF
TRBD2	TRBV9	.	TRBJ2-3	TGTGCCAGCAGCCCATGGACTAGCGGGAGATCAGATACGCAGTATTTT	CASSPWTSGRSDTQYF
.	TRBV7-8	.	TRBJ1-5	TGTGCCAGCAGCTCCGATAGTAGTAATCAGCCCCAGCATTTT	CASSSDSSNQPQHF
.	TRBV19	.	TRBJ1-5	TGTGCCAGTAGTCTCACGGGACCGGTAGGACAGCCCCAGCATTTT	CASSLTGPVGQPQHF
TRBD2	TRBV5-5	.	TRBJ2-5	TGTGCCAGCAGCTTCTCCGGGACTAGCAGCTTACAAGAGACCCAGTACTTC	CASSFSGTSSLQETQYF
.	TRBV5-1	few	TRBJ2-1	TGCGCCAGCGGCTTGGGCGGGGTCGACAATGAGCAGTTCTTC	CASGLGGVDNEQFF
.	TRBV7-2	.	TRBJ2-5	TGTGCCAGCAGCATTCAAGGTTGGGAGACCCAGTACTTC	CASSIQGWETQYF
TRBD1	TRBV9	.	TRBJ1-4	TGTGCCAGCAGCGGAACGACAGGGGGCCGGGAAAAACTGTTTTTT	CASSGTTGGREKLFF
.	TRBV25-1	.	TRBJ2-1	TGTGCCAGCAGTGATATGTTCCTATCTGGAGCCGAGCAGTTCTTC	CASSDMFLSGAEQFF